Each of the 15 T cell receptor beta chains below was sequenced from the same sample in a study of blood T cells in healthy people across ages. The authors ran a second PCR of about 7 to 12 cycles using a sample-barcoded 5' primer and a J-beta primer mix. MiXCR was run by TCRdb on the 5' RACE reads, yielding one entry per CDR3 protein. The sample consists of some 1.1 million distinct CDR3 sequences, more than 30% of them appearing once. The sequencing sample was made of blood. The receptors here all came from a man between 18 and 29 years old in good health.

This clonotype has just one count. The chain couples TRBV9 to TRBJ2-3, with D tentatively TRBD2 (6 bases). The CDR3 is 16 amino acids. Looked up from germline, CDR1 is SGDLS and CDR2 is YYNGEE. Trimming removed 4 bases at V and 1 base at J, with 16 bases between. CDR3 sequence: CASSHPIGGGTDTQYF. The CDR3 bases are TGTGCCAGCAGCCACCCTATAGGCGGGGGCACAGATACGCAGTATTTT.

As DNA, the CDR3 is TGCAGTGCTAGGTCCGGGGGGCCTAAAAATTCACCCCTCCACTTT. This sequence encodes CSARSGGPKNSPLHF. V is TRBV20-1 and J is TRBJ1-6; a possible D gene is TRBD1 (6 bases). CDR1 DFQATT and CDR2 SNEGSKA come from the germline V gene (reference sequence). Trimming cost V 3 bases and J 7 bases, with 16 bases left between them. CDR3 length: 15 amino acids.

This clonotype has just a few counts. V is TRBV6-4 and J is TRBJ2-5, with 7 bases lining up with TRBD1. The junction had 12 bases not matched to a gene; V was cut back by 6 bases and J by 11 bases. Germline CDR1 reads MRHNA; CDR2 reads SNTAGT. The length of the CDR3 is 13 residues. The CDR3 loop reads CASSEQGIGEQYF. CDR3 nucleotides: TGTGCCAGCAGCGAACAGGGGATTGGGGAGCAGTACTTC.

This clonotype showed up many times. The chain uses TRBV27 and TRBJ2-5; 7 bases are a match to TRBD1. V shed 11 bases and J 5 bases; nucleotides not matched to a gene: 5. Germline CDR1 reads MNHEY; CDR2 reads SMNVEV (reference sequence). The CDR3 extends over 11 amino acids. The CDR3 region has the DNA TGTGCCCGCACGACAGGGGAGACCCAGTACTTC. This translates into CARTTGETQYF.

The rearrangement links TRBV7-8 to TRBJ1-2; D unclear. The germline V and J ends were trimmed by 2 bases and 0 bases, with 10 bases remaining between them. Per germline, CDR1 SGHVS and CDR2 FQNEAQ. The CDR3 has 15 amino acids. The CDR3 sequence: CASSLRRNPNYGYTF. The CDR3 nucleotides are TGTGCCAGCAGCTTACGACGGAATCCTAACTATGGCTACACCTTC.

Remarks on this clonotype: A much larger clone is a single base away; this may be a read error. This chain links TRBV6-4 with TRBJ2-5, with D perhaps being TRBD1 or TRBD2 (5 bases each). Trimming took 4 bases from V and 11 from J, leaving 20 bases between them. From germline, CDR1 is MRHNA and CDR2 SNTAGT. This CDR3 has 14 amino acids. In DNA form, the CDR3 reads TGTGCCAGCAGTGTTGAGGGGTCCTACAATGAGCAGTACTTC. It yields the protein CASSVEGSYNEQYF.

The chain uses TRBV6-6 and TRBJ1-4; TRBD1 matches at 10 bases. The CDR3 is made up of 14 amino acids. CDR1 is MNHNY and CDR2 is SVGAGI in the germline V gene (reference sequence). Germline trimming cut 5 bases from V and 7 bases from J; bases unmatched to any gene: 4. Here the CDR3 reads CASSTTGGGEKLFF. The DNA of the CDR3 is TGTGCCAGCAGTACGACAGGGGGCGGTGAAAAACTGTTTTTT.

In this sample, this clonotype turned up a few times. The V and J genes are TRBV13 and TRBJ2-3; 11 bases are a match to TRBD2. The CDR3 is 15 amino acids. The germline CDR1 and CDR2 sequences are PRHDT and FYEKMQ (reference sequence). The V gene end was trimmed by 5 bases and the J gene end by 4 bases; junction bases not matched to a gene: 5. The CDR3 region has the DNA TGTGCCAGCAGCGAGGAGGGACTAGCGGCAGATACGCAGTATTTT. Its protein product is CASSEEGLAADTQYF.

The CDR3 here is CASSFRAENTEAFF. For the CDR3, the DNA is TGTGCCAGCAGCTTCCGGGCCGAGAACACTGAAGCTTTCTTT. J is TRBJ1-1 and V is TRBV7-2; D unresolved. CDR1 is SGHTA and CDR2 is FQGNSA in the germline V gene. The CDR3 runs to 14 residues. Trimming stripped 3 bases from V and 1 base from J, with 9 bases between.

This chain connects TRBV20-1 to TRBJ2-3; the D gene is possibly TRBD1 (6 bases). This CDR3 is 13 amino acids long. With 1 base removed from V and 5 bases from J, the gap between germline ends came to 10 bases. CDR1 is DFQATT and CDR2 is SNEGSKA in the germline V gene (reference sequence). In DNA, the CDR3 is TGCAGTGCTAGAGGGACAGTTCTAGATACGCAGTATTTT. Amino acid sequence: CSARGTVLDTQYF.

A few counts support this clonotype. The chain couples TRBV5-1 to TRBJ2-1, with TRBD1 as a possible D gene (6 bases). This CDR3 comprises 14 residues. The V end lost 1 base, the J end lost 7 bases, and 12 bases lay between the germline ends. Germline assignment: CDR1 SGHRS and CDR2 YFSETQ. In DNA form, the CDR3 reads TGCGCCAGCAGCTTGTCGGGACAAGCTAATGAGCAGTTCTTC. Translated, it gives CASSLSGQANEQFF.

This clonotype was counted between two and nine times. The chain is built from TRBV20-1 and TRBJ2-5, with 11 bases identical to TRBD2. With the DNA end fitting TRBJ2-7 better, the J assignment may be wrong. Germline lookup yields CDR1 DFQATT and CDR2 SNEGSKA (reference sequence). The CDR3 is made up of 15 amino acids. The CDR3 DNA is TGCAGTGCTAGACAAGATAGCGGGGGGGCCTACGAGCAGTACTTC. Its translation: CSARQDSGGAYEQYF.

Note on this clonotype: At one end the junction does not follow the germline gene, possibly because of a read error. The chain employs TRBV2 and TRBJ2-5; tentatively, D is TRBD1 (6 bases). This CDR3 is 15 amino acids long. Germline values: CDR1 SNHLY, CDR2 FYNNEI. The CDR3 DNA is TGTGCCAACAGTAGGGACAAGGGATTGACAGAGACCCAGTACTTC. Translating gives CANSRDKGLTETQYF.

The CDR3 loop is CASGDRVKNIQYF. The CDR3 DNA follows: TGTGCCAGCGGGGACAGGGTAAAGAACATTCAGTACTTC. The genes are TRBV2 and TRBJ2-4; 9 bases line up with TRBD1. The CDR3 is made up of 13 amino acids. Germline assignment: CDR1 SNHLY and CDR2 FYNNEI. V was clipped by 8 bases and J by 7 bases; unmatched bases: 6. Filled out from reference TRBV2 and TRBJ2-4, the complete variable domain reads EPEVTQTPSHQVTQMGQEVILRCVPISNHLYFYWYRQILGQKVEFLVSFYNNEISEKSEIFDDQFSVERPDGSNFTLKIRSTKLEDSAMYFCASGDRVKNIQYFGAGTRLSVL.

The chain carries TRBV20-1 and TRBJ2-1, with 11 bases that match TRBD2. CDR3 size: 14 residues. J gave up 9 bases and V 1 base, and 5 bases lay outside the gene matches. Germline values: CDR1 DFQATT, CDR2 SNEGSKA (reference sequence). CDR3 region: CSARGLAGRSEQFF. CDR3 DNA sequence: TGCAGTGCTAGAGGACTAGCGGGAAGGAGTGAGCAGTTCTTC.